The next 28 T cell receptor beta chains were all read from a single sample in a study of T cell changes during pregnancy in multiple sclerosis. Sequencing was performed with immunoSEQ multiplex PCR; in TCRdb, only in-frame clones are kept and a portion is missing. The sample holds around 97,000 clones; approximately 90% are singletons and the top ten take around 0.8%. The sample here was peripheral blood, taken in the second trimester of pregnancy. The receptors stem from a female donor in good health, enrolled as a control in a pregnancy study.

CDR3 loop: CASSLGNGGPNTGELFF. CDR3 bases: TGTGCCAGCAGTTTGGGGAACGGGGGGCCGAACACCGGGGAGCTGTTTTTT. The V call is TRBV27, the J call TRBJ2-2, with D perhaps TRBD2 (7 bases). With 3 bases removed from V and 0 bases from J, the gap between germline ends came to 14 bases. The germline V gene encodes CDR1 MNHEY and CDR2 SMNVEV (reference sequence). This CDR3 region has 17 residues.

V and J are TRBV7-9 and TRBJ1-1; weak D call: TRBD1 (6 bases). This CDR3 has 13 amino acids. Germline assignment: CDR1 SEHNR and CDR2 FQNEAQ (reference sequence). V was shortened by 2 bases and J by 11 bases, with 15 bases between the two germline ends. The CDR3 DNA is TGTGCCAGCAGCTTAAGACAGGAAGGTGTCGCTTTCTTT. It encodes CASSLRQEGVAFF.

The J gene is TRBJ2-3, the V gene TRBV4-3; weak D call: TRBD2 (6 bases). Germline loops: CDR1 LGHNA, CDR2 YSLEER. V was cut by 2 bases and J by 1 base, with 22 bases left in between. CDR3 size: 19 residues. The CDR3: CASSQSPPIGSEGTDTQYF. CDR3 sequence (DNA): TGCGCCAGCAGCCAAAGTCCCCCCATCGGGAGTGAGGGCACAGATACGCAGTATTTT.

V usage is TRBV6-6 and J usage is TRBJ1-6; 9 bases align to TRBD1. Losses at the gene ends were 7 bases for V and 7 bases for J; bases not matched to a gene: 5. The germline V gene encodes CDR1 MNHNY and CDR2 SVGAGI (reference sequence). The CDR3 is made up of 14 amino acids. DNA of the CDR3: TGTGCCAGCACCGTGACAGGGGGAAATTCACCCCTCCACTTT. It is translated as CASTVTGGNSPLHF.

The rearrangement joins TRBV19 to TRBJ1-6; D perhaps matches TRBD1 (6 bases). CDR1 LNHDA and CDR2 SQIVND come from the germline V gene (reference sequence). The CDR3 loop spans 14 amino acids. V was trimmed by 3 bases and J by 10 bases, leaving 13 bases between them. This CDR3 is CASSMGGGASPLHF. The CDR3 DNA is TGTGCCAGTAGTATGGGCGGGGGCGCCTCACCCCTCCACTTT.

The J gene is TRBJ1-2, the V gene TRBV5-8, with D perhaps TRBD1 (6 bases). V was pared by 0 bases and J by 3 bases, with 21 bases between. Germline V gene lookup returns CDR1 SGHTS and CDR2 YDEGEE. This CDR3 spans 18 amino acids. The CDR3 reads CASSLVRGATEYYYGYTF. Here the CDR3 DNA reads TGTGCCAGCAGCTTGGTCCGGGGGGCGACTGAGTACTACTATGGCTACACCTTC.

The V and J genes are TRBV18 and TRBJ2-1; the match to TRBD2 covers 14 bases. This CDR3 spans 18 amino acids. From germline, CDR1 is KGHSH and CDR2 LQKENI. V trimming: 2 bases; J trimming: 10 bases; junction bases outside the gene matches: 13. The CDR3 nucleotides are TGTGCCAGCTCACCAACCGGGACTAGCGGGAGAGCACGGTCGGAGCAGTTCTTC. This sequence encodes CASSPTGTSGRARSEQFF.

The rearrangement joins TRBV5-6 to TRBJ1-1; D is unresolved. The V gene's germline CDR1 is SGHDT and CDR2 YYEEEE. Trimming shortened V by 4 bases and J by 1 base, and 11 bases separated the two germline ends. CDR3 length: 14 residues. CDR3 bases: TGTGCCAGCAGCCATGTCACGGGGAACACTGAAGCTTTCTTT. This sequence encodes CASSHVTGNTEAFF.

Only one count was recorded for this clone. This chain links TRBV4-1 with TRBJ2-1; 13 nucleotides match TRBD2. Germline V gene lookup returns CDR1 MGHRA and CDR2 YSYEKL. V was clipped by 1 base and J by 6 bases; unmatched bases: 9. This CDR3 region has 18 residues. CDR3 DNA sequence: TGCGCCAGCAGCCAAGTGGTGACTAGCGGGGGGCCAGGCAATGAGCAGTTCTTC. Protein product: CASSQVVTSGGPGNEQFF.

The rearrangement uses TRBV6-1 and TRBJ2-1; D ambiguous. The CDR3 length is 12 residues. V was trimmed by 4 bases and J by 9 bases, leaving 10 bases between them. Per the germline V gene, CDR1 is MNHNS and CDR2 is SASEGT. The CDR3 DNA follows: TGTGCCAGCAGTGTCCTAGGAGTTGAGCAGTTCTTC. Amino acids: CASSVLGVEQFF.

V and J are TRBV28 and TRBJ1-2, with TRBD1 matching over 7 bases. The trim removed 4 bases at V and 4 bases at J, leaving 12 bases unmatched. This CDR3 contains 16 residues. Germline-derived CDR1 and CDR2 are MDHEN and SYDVKM. This CDR3 reads CASSSTGTETIYGYTF. CDR3 DNA: TGTGCCAGCAGTTCCACTGGGACAGAGACAATCTATGGCTACACCTTC.

This clone was seen only once. V gene TRBV30 combines with J gene TRBJ2-7; a possible D gene is TRBD2 (6 bases). Trimming pared 3 bases from V and 0 bases from J, leaving 9 bases between. CDR3 length equals 13 residues. CDR1 GTSNPN and CDR2 SVGIG come from the germline V gene (reference sequence). The chain's CDR3 is CAWRGDSSYEQYF. CDR3 in DNA: TGTGCCTGGAGGGGGGACTCCTCCTACGAGCAGTACTTC.

The genes are TRBV10-3 and TRBJ1-4; the D gene is possibly TRBD1 (5 bases). V was shortened by 2 bases and J by 8 bases, with 15 bases between the two germline ends. The CDR3 loop spans 15 amino acids. In germline, CDR1 is ENHRY, CDR2 SYGVKD. DNA for the CDR3: TGTGCCATCAGTGAGATGGGGGGAAGGGAAGAAAAACTGTTTTTT. It translates to CAISEMGGREEKLFF.

There are a few counts of this clone. The rearrangement links TRBV12-1 to TRBJ1-4. TRBV12-1 is described as a pseudogene. CDR3 length equals 13 residues. The CDR3 DNA follows: TGTGCCAGCAGCCCCGAGATTAATGAAAAACTGTTTTTT. This gives the protein CASSPEINEKLFF.

The V gene is TRBV10-1, the J gene TRBJ2-3, with D possibly matching TRBD1 (5 bases). CDR1 is WNHNN and CDR2 is SYGVQD in the germline V gene (reference sequence). Deletions cut 6 bases from V and 4 bases from J, with 8 bases between. This CDR3 contains 12 residues. CDR3 bases: TGCGCCAGCAGCCAAGGGGCAGATACGCAGTATTTT. Its translation: CASSQGADTQYF.

V gene TRBV4-3 combines with J gene TRBJ2-7; 12 nucleotides line up with TRBD2. Germline V gene data show CDR1 as LGHNA and CDR2 as YSLEER. Losses at the gene ends were 1 base for V and 3 bases for J; bases not matched to a gene: 7. CDR3 length: 17 amino acids. The CDR3 sequence: CASSQGLAGGSNYEQYF. CDR3 coding DNA: TGCGCCAGCAGCCAAGGTCTAGCGGGAGGGTCAAACTACGAGCAGTACTTC.

The chain combines TRBV7-2 with TRBJ2-3; 9 nucleotides align to TRBD2. Unmatched junction bases numbered 8, after V lost 6 bases and J lost 4 bases. The CDR3 is made up of 15 amino acids. CDR1 and CDR2 from the germline V gene are SGHTA and FQGNSA. The CDR3 DNA is TGTGCCAGCAGGAAACGGGCGGGAGGGCCAGATACGCAGTATTTT. Protein product: CASRKRAGGPDTQYF.

The genes are TRBV25-1 and TRBJ2-7, with 9 bases identical to TRBD1. Trimming took 2 bases from V and 6 from J; bases not matched to a gene: 11. The CDR3 runs 16 residues. CDR1 and CDR2 from the germline V gene are MGHDK and SYGVNS. The CDR3 nucleotides are TGTGCCAGCAGTGAAACGGGACAGGGAGGTGGTTCCGAGCAGTACTTC. Amino acids: CASSETGQGGGSEQYF.

The rearrangement uses TRBV2 and TRBJ1-5, with 7 bases fitting TRBD1. Trimming at V came to 4 bases and at J to 1 base, leaving 4 bases not matched to a gene. The CDR3 length is 15 residues. Germline assignment: CDR1 SNHLY and CDR2 FYNNEI. CDR3 loop: CASSGQGISNQPQHF. For the CDR3, the DNA is TGTGCCAGCAGTGGACAGGGTATCAGCAATCAGCCCCAGCATTTT.

J is TRBJ1-4 and V is TRBV15, with a weak D call TRBD1 (6 bases). Per the germline V gene, CDR1 is LNHNV and CDR2 is YYDKDF (reference sequence). Trimming left V 5 bases short and J 7 bases short, with 23 bases between. There are 17 residues in the CDR3. In DNA form, the CDR3 reads TGTGCCACCAGCTTCCGACCCTTGCAGACCAGGGGTGAAAAACTGTTTTTT. It codes for CATSFRPLQTRGEKLFF.

This clone was seen once. The rearrangement joins TRBV19 to TRBJ1-6; D not certain. In germline, CDR1 is LNHDA, CDR2 SQIVND (reference sequence). This CDR3 contains 16 residues. Trimming stripped 1 base from V and 4 bases from J, with 11 bases between. Here the CDR3 DNA reads TGTGCCAGTAGTATAGGAGGTCTAAGGTATAATTCACCCCTCCACTTT. Translated, it gives CASSIGGLRYNSPLHF.

The chain combines TRBV30 with TRBJ2-3, with 9 bases fitting TRBD1. J gave up 7 bases and V 0 bases, and 11 bases lay outside the gene matches. The CDR3 contains 16 residues. Per the germline V gene, CDR1 is GTSNPN and CDR2 is SVGIG (reference sequence). CDR3 sequence reads: CAWSVRGTGMFNTQYF. DNA of the CDR3: TGTGCCTGGAGTGTACGTGGGACAGGGATGTTTAATACGCAGTATTTT.

This chain connects TRBV5-1 to TRBJ2-1; TRBD2 aligns across 13 bases. CDR3 length equals 15 residues. Trimming at V came to 9 bases and at J to 5 bases, leaving 8 bases not matched to a gene. Germline CDR1 and CDR2: SGHRS and YFSETQ. CDR3 region: CATGLGTSGNNEQFF. Here the CDR3 DNA reads TGCGCCACGGGGCTCGGGACTAGCGGGAACAATGAGCAGTTCTTC.

The genes are TRBV6-6 and TRBJ2-3, with 8 nucleotides matching TRBD1. Trimming at V came to 7 bases and at J to 0 bases, leaving 6 bases not matched to a gene. The CDR3 covers 15 residues. The germline gives CDR1 MNHNY, CDR2 SVGAGI (reference sequence). The CDR3 nucleotides read TGTGCCAGCACCCTGGACAGGGCCAGCACAGATACGCAGTATTTT. Its protein is CASTLDRASTDTQYF.

This sequence joins TRBV2 and TRBJ2-7; 12 bases match TRBD2. The V segment lost 1 base and the J segment 8 bases; nucleotides outside the gene matches: 6. Looked up from germline, CDR1 is SNHLY and CDR2 is FYNNEI. The CDR3 has 15 amino acids. This CDR3 reads CASSEGTSGGNKQYF. The CDR3 DNA is TGTGCCAGCAGTGAAGGCACTAGCGGGGGGAATAAGCAGTACTTC.

The J gene is TRBJ2-2, the V gene TRBV27; possibly TRBD1 for D (5 bases). Germline-derived CDR1 and CDR2 are MNHEY and SMNVEV (reference sequence). This CDR3 region has 14 residues. The ends were cut back, 3 bases at V and 2 bases at J, with 7 bases in the middle. Here the CDR3 reads CASSFDRNTGELFF. In DNA, the CDR3 is TGTGCCAGCAGTTTCGACAGAAACACCGGGGAGCTGTTTTTT.

The chain has TRBV7-8 and TRBJ2-5, with TRBD2 as a possible D gene (6 bases). The CDR3 has 13 amino acids. The V end lost 3 bases, the J end lost 2 bases, and 7 bases lay between the germline ends. Per germline, CDR1 SGHVS and CDR2 FQNEAQ. CDR3 nucleotides: TGTGCCAGCAGCTTGGGGGGACAAGAGACCCAGTACTTC. Translation: CASSLGGQETQYF.

The CDR3, as DNA: TGTGCCAGCAGACCCTCCCCCTACGGGTATGGCTACACCTTC. As protein: CASRPSPYGYGYTF. This chain connects TRBV6-6 to TRBJ1-2; D is unresolved. In germline, CDR1 is MNHNY, CDR2 SVGAGI (reference sequence). This CDR3 region has 14 residues. V gave up 6 bases and J gave up 5 bases, with 16 bases separating them.